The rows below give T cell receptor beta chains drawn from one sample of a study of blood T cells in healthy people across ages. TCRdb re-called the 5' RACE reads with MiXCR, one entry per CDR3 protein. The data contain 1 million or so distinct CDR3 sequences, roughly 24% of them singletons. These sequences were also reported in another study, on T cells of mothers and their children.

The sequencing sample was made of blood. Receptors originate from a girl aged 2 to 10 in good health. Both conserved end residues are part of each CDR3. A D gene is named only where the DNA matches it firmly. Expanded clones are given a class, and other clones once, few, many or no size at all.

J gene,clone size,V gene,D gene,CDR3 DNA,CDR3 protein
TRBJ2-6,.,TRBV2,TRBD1,TGTGCCAGCAGTCCACCGGGACAGTTCCCCAACGTCCTGACTTTC,CASSPPGQFPNVLTF
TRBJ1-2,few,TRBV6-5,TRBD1,TGTGCCAGCAGTTACTCGAAGGGGGCTGGCTACACCTTC,CASSYSKGAGYTF
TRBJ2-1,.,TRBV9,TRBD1,TGTGCCAGCACTCCGGACAGGGCCCCCTACAATGAGCAGTTCTTC,CASTPDRAPYNEQFF
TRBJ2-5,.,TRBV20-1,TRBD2,TGCAGTGCCCCGGCGGGAGGAGAGACCCAGTACTTC,CSAPAGGETQYF
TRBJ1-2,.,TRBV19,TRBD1,TGTGCCAGTAGTCCTACCATCCGAACAGGGGTGCACGGGAATGGCTACACCTTC,CASSPTIRTGVHGNGYTF
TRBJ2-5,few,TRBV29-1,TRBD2,TGCAGCGTTGGGTGGGATAGCGGGAGTAAGACCCAGTACTTC,CSVGWDSGSKTQYF
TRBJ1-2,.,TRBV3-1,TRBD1,TGTGCCAGCAGCCAAGATCCGCAGGGGGGAGGCTACACCTTC,CASSQDPQGGGYTF
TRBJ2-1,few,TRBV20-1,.,TGCAGTGCTAGAGAGAGGGAGGACATAGATGAGCAGTTCTTC,CSAREREDIDEQFF
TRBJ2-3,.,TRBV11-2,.,TGTGCCAGCAGCTTAGACTCAGGGTGGAGGAGTGGCACAGATACGCAGTATTTT,CASSLDSGWRSGTDTQYF
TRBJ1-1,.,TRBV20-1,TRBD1,TGCAGTGCTTATCCGGACAGGGGGAACACTGAAGCTTTCTTT,CSAYPDRGNTEAFF
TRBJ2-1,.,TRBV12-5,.,TGTGCTAGTGGTTTGGGGTACAACTCCTACAATGAGCAGTTCTTC,CASGLGYNSYNEQFF
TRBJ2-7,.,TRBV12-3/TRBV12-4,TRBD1,TGTGCCAGCAGTCCACGACAGGGGAAGAACGAGCAGTACTTC,CASSPRQGKNEQYF
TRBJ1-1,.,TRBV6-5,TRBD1,TGTGCCAGCAGTCCGGGACAGCCGCCTGGGGAAGCTTTCTTT,CASSPGQPPGEAFF
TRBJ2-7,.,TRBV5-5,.,TGTGCCAGCAGCAGGCCCCCGGGTACTAAAGAGCAGTACTTC,CASSRPPGTKEQYF
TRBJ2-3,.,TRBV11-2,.,TGTGCCAGCAGCTTAGGCGGAACTAACACAGATACGCAGTATTTT,CASSLGGTNTDTQYF
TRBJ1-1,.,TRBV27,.,TGTGCCAGCAGTGGAAGGGGAACCACTGAAGCTTTCTTT,CASSGRGTTEAFF
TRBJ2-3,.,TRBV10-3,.,TGTGCCATCAAAAACTCAGTCCAAAACACAGATACGCAGTATTTT,CAIKNSVQNTDTQYF
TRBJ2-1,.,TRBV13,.,TGTGCCAGCAGCTTAGACAATAGCCCCGCTGAGCAGTTCTTC,CASSLDNSPAEQFF
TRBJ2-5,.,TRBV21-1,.,TGTGCCAGCAGGTCGGGGAGGCAGACCCAGTACTTC,CASRSGRQTQYF
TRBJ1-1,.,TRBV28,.,TGTGCCAGCAGTTCCAGTGGGGGAATGAAGAACACTGAAGCTTTCTTT,CASSSSGGMKNTEAFF
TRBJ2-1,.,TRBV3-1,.,TGTGCCAGCAGCCAACCGGAGGGTGAGCAGTTCTTC,CASSQPEGEQFF
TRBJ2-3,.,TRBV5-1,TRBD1,TGCGCCAGCAGCACCTCAGGGGGCGTTACAGATACGCAGTATTTT,CASSTSGGVTDTQYF
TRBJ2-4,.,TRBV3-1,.,TGTGCCAGCAGCCAAGGCGGACTCGGTCCGTACTTC,CASSQGGLGPYF
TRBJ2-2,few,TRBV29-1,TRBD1,TGCAGCGCAACCAAGGGGGCCGCGGAGCTGTTTTTT,CSATKGAAELFF
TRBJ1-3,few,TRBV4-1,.,TGCGCCAGCAGCCAAGATGGAAACAGCGGAAACACCATATATTTT,CASSQDGNSGNTIYF
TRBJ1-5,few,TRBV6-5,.,TGTGCCAGCAGCCTTGGACTATCTCAGCCCCAGCATTTT,CASSLGLSQPQHF
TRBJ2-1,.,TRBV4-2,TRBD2,TGTGCCAGCAGCCAAATATCATTAGCAGAGGGAGGGGATGAGCAGTTCTTC,CASSQISLAEGGDEQFF
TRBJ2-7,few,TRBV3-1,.,TGTGCCAGCAGCCAAGATTTGATCCGGGCAAGCGAGCAGTACTTC,CASSQDLIRASEQYF
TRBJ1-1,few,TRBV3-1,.,TGTGCCAGCAGCCAAGGCCAGGGAGGCACTGAAGCTTTCTTT,CASSQGQGGTEAFF
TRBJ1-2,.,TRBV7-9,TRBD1,TGTGCCAGCAGGACCGTCGAGGACAGGGTGGATGGCTACACCTTC,CASRTVEDRVDGYTF
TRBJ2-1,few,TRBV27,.,TGTGCCAGCAGGGTGACCTCCTACAATGAGCAGTTCTTC,CASRVTSYNEQFF
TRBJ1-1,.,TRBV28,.,TGTGCCAGCACCTGGGGGGATTCTGAAGCTTTCTTT,CASTWGDSEAFF
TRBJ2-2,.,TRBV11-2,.,TGTGCCAGCAGCTTAGAAGGCGGCAGCCTATCCGGGGAGCTGTTTTTT,CASSLEGGSLSGELFF
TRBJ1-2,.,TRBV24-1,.,TGTGCCACCAGTGAATTGGGAGAGGGCTACACCTTC,CATSELGEGYTF
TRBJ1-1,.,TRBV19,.,TGTGCCAGTATTGGGGGCACGAACACTGAAGCTTTCTTT,CASIGGTNTEAFF
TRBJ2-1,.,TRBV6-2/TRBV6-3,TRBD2,TGTGCCAGCAGTTATGGATCTAGCGGCACCTACAATGAGCAGTTCTTC,CASSYGSSGTYNEQFF
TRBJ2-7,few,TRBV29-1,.,TGCAGCGTTTACAATTGGACTCACCCCGGGATGCAGTACTTC,CSVYNWTHPGMQYF
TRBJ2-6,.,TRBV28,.,TGTGCCAGCAGGGTCAGGGGTGGGGCCAACGTCCTGACTTTC,CASRVRGGANVLTF
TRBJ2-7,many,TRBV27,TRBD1,TGTGCCAGCAGCTACGGGACAGACTACGAGCAGTACTTC,CASSYGTDYEQYF
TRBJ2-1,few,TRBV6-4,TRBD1,TGTGCCAGCAGTGCCCTTCCGGGACAGGGAGAGGTTGAGCAGTTCTTC,CASSALPGQGEVEQFF
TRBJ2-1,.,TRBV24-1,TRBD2,TGTGCCACCAGTGATTCGAACCAAGCGGGAGGCTCCTACAATGAGCAGTTCTTC,CATSDSNQAGGSYNEQFF
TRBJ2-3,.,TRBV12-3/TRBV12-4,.,TGTGCCAGCCTCATCAGGAGTCCTACATTCACAGATACGCAGTATTTT,CASLIRSPTFTDTQYF
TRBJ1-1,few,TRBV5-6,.,TGTGCCAGCAGCTTGGGCGGGTGGGGGATCTCAGCTTTCTTT,CASSLGGWGISAFF
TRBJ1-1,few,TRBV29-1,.,TGCAGCGTTGCAATGGGGGGCGCGGGTGAAGCTTTCTTT,CSVAMGGAGEAFF
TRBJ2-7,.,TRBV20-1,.,TGCAGCACCGCCCGGGGGAGAGGAACCTACGAGCAGTACTTC,CSTARGRGTYEQYF
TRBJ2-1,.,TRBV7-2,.,TGTGCCAGCAGCTTAGTTAACGAATTCGGTGAGCAGTTCTTC,CASSLVNEFGEQFF
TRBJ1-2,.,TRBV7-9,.,TGTGCCAGCAGCTCGACAGCAGTGGCGGGCTACACCTTC,CASSSTAVAGYTF
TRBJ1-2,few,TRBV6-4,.,TGTGCCAGCAGCGCCGGACATGTAGCTAACTATGGCTACACCTTC,CASSAGHVANYGYTF
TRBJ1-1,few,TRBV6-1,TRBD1,TGTGCCAGCAACCTAAGACAGACAGGGGGCTTTACTGAAGCTTTCTTT,CASNLRQTGGFTEAFF
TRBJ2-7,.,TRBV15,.,TGTGCCACCAGCAGGTCCCGGGGGGCCCAAACCTACGAGCAGTACTTC,CATSRSRGAQTYEQYF
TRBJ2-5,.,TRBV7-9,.,TGTGCCAGCAGGGGCGTTCAAGGACAGATGGAGACCCAGTACTTC,CASRGVQGQMETQYF
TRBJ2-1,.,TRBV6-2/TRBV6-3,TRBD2,TGTGCCAGCAGTTTTTTCGTGACTAGCGGCCAGCAGTTCTTC,CASSFFVTSGQQFF
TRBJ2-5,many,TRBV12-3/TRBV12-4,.,TGTGCCAGCAGTTTAATCCAGGGTGTGGAGACCCAGTACTTC,CASSLIQGVETQYF
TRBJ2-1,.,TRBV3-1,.,TGTGCCAGCAGCCAGGGCTTACAGGGCCGCGATGAGCAGTTCTTC,CASSQGLQGRDEQFF